This T cell receptor (beta chain) was captured by sequencing in a study of T-cell memory formation after mild COVID-19. This clonotype was seen more than once but under ten times. With constant-segment primers, 5'RACE yielded cDNA libraries of TCR alpha and TCR beta that carried sample barcodes and UMIs. TCRdb itself ran the 5' RACE reads through MiXCR, one entry per CDR3 protein. Altogether about 560,000 distinct CDR3 sequences are present, about 20% being singletons, with the ten largest covering around 7.7%. The sequencing sample was made of PBMCs or a T cell subset sorted from them (not recorded which). The TCR originated in an adult woman who had mild COVID-19 (a few samples of this study predate the infection). Cell type and time point are not known.

In DNA, the CDR3 is TGTGCCAGCTCACCAGCAGCCAAAAACATTCAGTACTTC. It codes for CASSPAAKNIQYF. The genes are TRBV18 and TRBJ2-4; D is ambiguous. The germline V gene has CDR1 KGHSH and CDR2 LQKENI. The V gene lost 2 bases and the J gene lost 0 bases, with 2 bases spanning the gap. The CDR3 loop spans 13 amino acids.